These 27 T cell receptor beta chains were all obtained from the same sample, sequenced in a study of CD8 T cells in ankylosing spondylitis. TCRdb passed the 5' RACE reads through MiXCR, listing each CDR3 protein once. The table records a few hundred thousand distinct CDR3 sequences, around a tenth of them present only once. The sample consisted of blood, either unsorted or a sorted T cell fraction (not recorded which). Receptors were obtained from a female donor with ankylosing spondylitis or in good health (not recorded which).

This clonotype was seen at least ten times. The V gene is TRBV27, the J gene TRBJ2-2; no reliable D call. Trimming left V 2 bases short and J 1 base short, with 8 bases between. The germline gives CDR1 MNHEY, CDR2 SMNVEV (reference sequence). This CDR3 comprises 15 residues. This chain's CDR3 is CASSLIPQNTGELFF. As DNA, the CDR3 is TGTGCCAGCAGTTTAATTCCACAGAACACCGGGGAGCTGTTTTTT.

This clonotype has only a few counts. CDR3 residues: CASSSVVGRVQETQYF. The CDR3 nucleotides read TGTGCCAGCAGCTCAGTCGTCGGGAGGGTCCAAGAGACCCAGTACTTC. This chain uses TRBV11-2 with TRBJ2-5; 8 bases align to TRBD2. V dropped 4 bases and J dropped 1; count of bases not matched to a gene: 8. In germline, CDR1 is SGHAT, CDR2 FQNNGV. This CDR3 has 16 residues.

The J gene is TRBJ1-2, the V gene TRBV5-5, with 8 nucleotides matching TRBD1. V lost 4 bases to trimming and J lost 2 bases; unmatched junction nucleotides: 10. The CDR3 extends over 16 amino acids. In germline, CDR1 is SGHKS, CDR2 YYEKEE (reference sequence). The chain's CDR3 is CASSQQLRDRNYGYTF. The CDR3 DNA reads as TGTGCCAGCAGCCAACAACTCCGGGACAGGAACTATGGCTACACCTTC.

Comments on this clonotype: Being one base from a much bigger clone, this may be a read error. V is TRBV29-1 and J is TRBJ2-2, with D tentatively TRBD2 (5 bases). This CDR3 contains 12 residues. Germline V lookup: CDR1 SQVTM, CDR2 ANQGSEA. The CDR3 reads CSVVPNTGELLF. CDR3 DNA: TGCAGCGTTGTCCCTAACACCGGGGAGCTGCTTTTT.

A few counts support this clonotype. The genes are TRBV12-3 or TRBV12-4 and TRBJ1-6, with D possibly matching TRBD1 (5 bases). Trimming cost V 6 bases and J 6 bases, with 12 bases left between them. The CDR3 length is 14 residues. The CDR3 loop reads CASSPRGTNSPLHF. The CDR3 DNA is TGTGCCAGCAGCCCTCGGGGGACTAATTCACCCCTCCACTTT.

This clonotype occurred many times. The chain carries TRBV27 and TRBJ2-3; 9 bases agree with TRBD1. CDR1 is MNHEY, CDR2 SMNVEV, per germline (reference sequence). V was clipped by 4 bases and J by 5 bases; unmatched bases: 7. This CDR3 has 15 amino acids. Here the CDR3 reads CASSSPGQGKDTQYF. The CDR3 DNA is TGTGCCAGCAGTTCCCCGGGACAGGGTAAAGATACGCAGTATTTT.

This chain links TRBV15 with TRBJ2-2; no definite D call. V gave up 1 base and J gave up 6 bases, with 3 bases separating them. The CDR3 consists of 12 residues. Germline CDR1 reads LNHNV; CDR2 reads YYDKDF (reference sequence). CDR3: CATSRVAGELFF. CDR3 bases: TGTGCCACCAGCAGAGTCGCCGGGGAGCTGTTTTTT.

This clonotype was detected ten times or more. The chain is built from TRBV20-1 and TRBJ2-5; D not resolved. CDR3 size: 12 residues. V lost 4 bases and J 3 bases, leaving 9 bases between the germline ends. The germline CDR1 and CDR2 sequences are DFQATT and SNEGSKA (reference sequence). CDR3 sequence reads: CSAKGPKETQYF. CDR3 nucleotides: TGCAGTGCTAAGGGCCCGAAAGAGACCCAGTACTTC.

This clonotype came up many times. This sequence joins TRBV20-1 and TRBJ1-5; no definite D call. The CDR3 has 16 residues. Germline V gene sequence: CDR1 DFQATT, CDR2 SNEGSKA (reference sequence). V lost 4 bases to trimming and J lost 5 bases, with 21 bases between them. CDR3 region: CSAISTVSVKDQPQHF. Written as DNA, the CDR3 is TGCAGTGCTATATCAACAGTCTCAGTGAAGGATCAGCCCCAGCATTTT.

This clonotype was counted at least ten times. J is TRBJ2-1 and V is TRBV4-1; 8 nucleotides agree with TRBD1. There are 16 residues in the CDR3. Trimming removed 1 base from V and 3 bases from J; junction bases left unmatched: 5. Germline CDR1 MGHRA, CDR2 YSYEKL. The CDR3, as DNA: TGCGCCAGCAGCCAAGGGACAGGGTCTGGCTACAATGAGCAGTTCTTC. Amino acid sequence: CASSQGTGSGYNEQFF.

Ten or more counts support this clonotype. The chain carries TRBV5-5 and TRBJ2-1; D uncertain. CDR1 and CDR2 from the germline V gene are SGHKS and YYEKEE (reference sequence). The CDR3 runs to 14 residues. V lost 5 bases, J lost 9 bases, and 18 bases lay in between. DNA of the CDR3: TGTGCCAGCAGTGGCGAGTCCTTTATTGGTGAGCAGTTCTTC. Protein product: CASSGESFIGEQFF.

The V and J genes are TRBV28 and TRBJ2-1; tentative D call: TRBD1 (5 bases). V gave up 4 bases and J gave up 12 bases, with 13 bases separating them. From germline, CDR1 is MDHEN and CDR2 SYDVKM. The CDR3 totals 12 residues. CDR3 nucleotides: TGTGCCAGCAGTTCGACCTCTCAGGGGCAGTTCTTC. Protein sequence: CASSSTSQGQFF.

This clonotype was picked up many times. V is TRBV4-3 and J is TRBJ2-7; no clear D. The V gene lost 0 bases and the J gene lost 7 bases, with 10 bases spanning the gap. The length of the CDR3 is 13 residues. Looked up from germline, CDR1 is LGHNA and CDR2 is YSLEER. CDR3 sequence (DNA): TGCGCCAGCAGCCAAGATCTGGTCCGGGAGCAGTACTTC. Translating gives CASSQDLVREQYF.

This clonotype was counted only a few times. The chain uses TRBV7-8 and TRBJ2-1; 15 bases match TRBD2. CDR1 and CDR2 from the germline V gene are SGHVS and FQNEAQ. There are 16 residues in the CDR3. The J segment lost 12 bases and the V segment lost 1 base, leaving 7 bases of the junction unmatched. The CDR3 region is CASSLGVGLAGGLQFF. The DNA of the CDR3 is TGTGCCAGCAGCTTAGGCGTCGGACTAGCGGGGGGGCTGCAGTTCTTC.

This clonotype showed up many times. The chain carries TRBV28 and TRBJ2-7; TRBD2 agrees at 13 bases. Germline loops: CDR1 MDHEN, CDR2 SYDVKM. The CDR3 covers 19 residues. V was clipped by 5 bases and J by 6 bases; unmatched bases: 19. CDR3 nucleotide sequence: TGTGCCAGCAGTACCAGCCCGTGGACTAGCGGGAGAGTACGGAGCGAGCAGTACTTC. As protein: CASSTSPWTSGRVRSEQYF. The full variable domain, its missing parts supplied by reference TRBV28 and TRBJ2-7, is DVKVTQSSRYLVKRTGEKVFLECVQDMDHENMFWYRQDPGLGLRLIYFSYDVKMKEKGDIPEGYSVSREKKERFSLILESASTNQTSMYLCASSTSPWTSGRVRSEQYFGPGTRLTVT.

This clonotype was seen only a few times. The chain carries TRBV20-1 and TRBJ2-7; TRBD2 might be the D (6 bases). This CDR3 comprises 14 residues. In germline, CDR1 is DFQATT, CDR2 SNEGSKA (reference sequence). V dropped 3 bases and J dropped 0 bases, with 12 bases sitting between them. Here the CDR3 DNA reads TGCAGTGCTAGGGGCGGGACTGCCTCCTACGAGCAGTACTTC. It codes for CSARGGTASYEQYF.

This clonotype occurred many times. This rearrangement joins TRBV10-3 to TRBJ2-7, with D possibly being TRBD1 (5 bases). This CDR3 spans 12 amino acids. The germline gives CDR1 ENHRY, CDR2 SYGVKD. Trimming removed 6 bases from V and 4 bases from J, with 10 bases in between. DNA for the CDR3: TGTGCCATCAGGAATCAGGGATACGAGCAGTACTTC. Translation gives CAIRNQGYEQYF.

CDR3 residues: CSASRLAGNQETQYF. The CDR3 DNA sequence: TGCAGTGCTAGCCGACTAGCGGGGAACCAAGAGACCCAGTACTTC. The J gene is TRBJ2-5, the V gene TRBV20-1; TRBD2 matches at 11 bases. CDR3 size: 15 residues. Trimming removed 3 bases from V and 0 bases from J; junction bases left unmatched: 3. The germline gives CDR1 DFQATT, CDR2 SNEGSKA (reference sequence).

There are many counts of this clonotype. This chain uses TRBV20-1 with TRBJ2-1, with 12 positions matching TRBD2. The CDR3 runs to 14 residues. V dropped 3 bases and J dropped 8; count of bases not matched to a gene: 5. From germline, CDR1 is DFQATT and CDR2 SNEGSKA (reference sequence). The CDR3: CSARSSGGADEQFF. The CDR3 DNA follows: TGCAGTGCTAGGTCTAGCGGGGGGGCGGATGAGCAGTTCTTC.

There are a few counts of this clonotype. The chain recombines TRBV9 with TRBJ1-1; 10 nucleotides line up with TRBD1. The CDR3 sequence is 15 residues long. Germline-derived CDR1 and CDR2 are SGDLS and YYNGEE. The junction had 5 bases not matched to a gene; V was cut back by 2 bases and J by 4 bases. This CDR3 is CASSVETGGFTEAFF. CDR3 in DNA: TGTGCCAGCAGCGTGGAGACAGGGGGCTTCACTGAAGCTTTCTTT.

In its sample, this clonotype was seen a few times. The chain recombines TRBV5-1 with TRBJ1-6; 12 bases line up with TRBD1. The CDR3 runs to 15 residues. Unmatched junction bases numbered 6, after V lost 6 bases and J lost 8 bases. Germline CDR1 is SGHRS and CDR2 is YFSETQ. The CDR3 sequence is CASTRDRGPDSPLHF. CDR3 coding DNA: TGCGCCAGCACCAGGGACAGGGGGCCTGATTCACCCCTCCACTTT. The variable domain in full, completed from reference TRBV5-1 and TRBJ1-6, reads KAGVTQTPRYLIKTRGQQVTLSCSPISGHRSVSWYQQTPGQGLQFLFEYFSETQRNKGNFPGRFSGRQFSNSRSEMNVSTLELGDSALYLCASTRDRGPDSPLHFGNGTRLTVT.

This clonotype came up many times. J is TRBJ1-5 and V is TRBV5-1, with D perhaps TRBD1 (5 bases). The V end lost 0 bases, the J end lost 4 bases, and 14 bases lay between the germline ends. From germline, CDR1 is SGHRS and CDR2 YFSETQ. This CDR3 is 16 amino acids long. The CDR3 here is CASSLGGASGNQPQHF. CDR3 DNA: TGCGCCAGCAGCTTGGGTGGGGCGAGTGGAAATCAGCCCCAGCATTTT. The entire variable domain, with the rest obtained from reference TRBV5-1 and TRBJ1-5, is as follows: KAGVTQTPRYLIKTRGQQVTLSCSPISGHRSVSWYQQTPGQGLQFLFEYFSETQRNKGNFPGRFSGRQFSNSRSEMNVSTLELGDSALYLCASSLGGASGNQPQHFGDGTRLSIL.

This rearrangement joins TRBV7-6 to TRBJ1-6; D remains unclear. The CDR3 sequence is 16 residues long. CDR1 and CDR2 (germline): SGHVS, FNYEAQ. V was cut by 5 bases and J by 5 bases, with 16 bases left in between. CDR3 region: CASSPHPDGDNSPLHF. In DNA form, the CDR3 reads TGTGCCAGCAGCCCCCACCCGGACGGCGATAATTCACCCCTCCACTTT.

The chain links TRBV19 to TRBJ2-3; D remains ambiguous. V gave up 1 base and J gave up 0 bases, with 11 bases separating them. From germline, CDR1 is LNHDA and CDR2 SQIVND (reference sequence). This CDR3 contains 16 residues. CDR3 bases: TGTGCCAGTAGTATAGCGGTCCAATCTAGCACAGATACGCAGTATTTT. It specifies CASSIAVQSSTDTQYF.

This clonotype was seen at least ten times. The CDR3 nucleotides read TGTGCCAGCAGGGGACAGCGACTCTCTGGGGCCAACGTCCTGACTTTC. This gives the protein CASRGQRLSGANVLTF. The chain recombines TRBV7-2 with TRBJ2-6; TRBD1 matches at 7 bases. Germline CDR1 SGHTA, CDR2 FQGNSA. V lost 6 bases, J lost 0 bases, and 5 bases stayed unmatched. The CDR3 covers 16 residues.

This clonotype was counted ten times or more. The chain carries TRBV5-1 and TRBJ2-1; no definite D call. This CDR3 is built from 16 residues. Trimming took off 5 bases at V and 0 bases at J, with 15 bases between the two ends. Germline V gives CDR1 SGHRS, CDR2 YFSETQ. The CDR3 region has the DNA TGCGCCAGCAGTCTCGACGGTCCCTCCTCCTACAATGAGCAGTTCTTC. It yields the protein CASSLDGPSSYNEQFF.

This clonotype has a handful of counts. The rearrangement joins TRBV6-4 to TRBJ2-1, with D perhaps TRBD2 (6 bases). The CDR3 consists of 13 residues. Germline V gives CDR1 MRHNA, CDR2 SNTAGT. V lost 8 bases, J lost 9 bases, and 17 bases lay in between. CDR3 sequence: CASGLTSVAEQFF. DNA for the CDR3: TGTGCCAGCGGGTTGACTAGTGTGGCTGAGCAGTTCTTC.